A selection of T cell receptor beta chains follows, all from one sample in a study of blood T cell repertoires in COVID-19. Assay used: immunoSEQ multiplex PCR; TCRdb lists only in-frame clones, some missing. The table shows hundreds of thousands of clones, with 70% to 90% occurring only once. Sequenced material: peripheral blood. All receptors derive from a woman aged 18-29 years who had recovered from COVID-19. CDR3s include the opening cysteine and the closing phenylalanine or tryptophan. Each record gives: D gene, J gene, clone size, V gene, CDR3 protein. A D gene is named only where the DNA matches it firmly. A row's size may be missing; if present it is once, few, many or a size class.

. | TRBJ1-2 | . | TRBV19 | CASSIILGHNYGYTF
TRBD2 | TRBJ2-7 | . | TRBV7-2 | CASSLAGALAGKNYEQYF
. | TRBJ2-1 | . | TRBV27 | CASSSIGFSSYNEQFF
TRBD1 | TRBJ1-1 | . | TRBV7-9 | CASSPGTALKIMNTEAFF
TRBD1 | TRBJ2-7 | . | TRBV7-9 | CASSSGQGYDEQYF
. | TRBJ1-2 | . | TRBV7-2 | CASSLSGQGITGYTF
TRBD2 | TRBJ2-2 | . | TRBV7-8 | CASSTGLAGGYTGELFF
TRBD2 | TRBJ2-1 | . | TRBV18 | CASSPRTSGITYNEQFF
TRBD2 | TRBJ2-1 | once | TRBV6-2/TRBV6-3 | CASSPGTSGFLPYNEQFF
. | TRBJ1-1 | . | TRBV5-6 | CASSLTRRRSDTEAFF
TRBD2 | TRBJ2-1 | . | TRBV7-7 | CASSLLAGGPNEQFF
TRBD1 | TRBJ2-6 | . | TRBV30 | CAWSDRRQGWGANVLTF
TRBD1 | TRBJ2-2 | . | TRBV14 | CASRSRDRGSGELFF
TRBD1 | TRBJ1-2 | . | TRBV7-6 | CASSSGQGYGYTF
. | TRBJ2-1 | . | TRBV5-1 | CASSLGSGEDNEQFF
. | TRBJ2-3 | . | TRBV13 | CASSGGFGAAGTDTQYF
. | TRBJ2-5 | . | TRBV7-2 | CASSLLSGQRLETQYF
TRBD2 | TRBJ2-3 | . | TRBV4-2 | CASSPNPGTSVSTDTQYF
TRBD2 | TRBJ2-5 | . | TRBV3-1/TRBV3-2 | CASSPRLREGPPGDETQYF
. | TRBJ2-7 | . | TRBV27 | CASSLGQGSYEQYF
TRBD2 | TRBJ2-7 | few | TRBV18 | CASSPQREGPYEQYF
. | TRBJ1-1 | once | TRBV6-5 | CASSYYLGSGGTEAFF
. | TRBJ1-2 | . | TRBV14 | CASSQVATHGYTF